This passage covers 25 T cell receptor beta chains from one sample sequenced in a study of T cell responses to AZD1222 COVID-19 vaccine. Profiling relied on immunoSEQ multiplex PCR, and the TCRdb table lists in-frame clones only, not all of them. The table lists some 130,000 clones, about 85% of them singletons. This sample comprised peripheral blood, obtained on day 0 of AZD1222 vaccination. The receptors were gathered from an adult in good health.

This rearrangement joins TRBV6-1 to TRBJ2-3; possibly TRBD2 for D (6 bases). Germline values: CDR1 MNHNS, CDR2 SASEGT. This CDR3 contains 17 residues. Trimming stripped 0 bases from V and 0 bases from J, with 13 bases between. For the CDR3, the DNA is TGTGCCAGCAGTGAAGCGTCGGCGGGATCCAGCACAGATACGCAGTATTTT. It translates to CASSEASAGSSTDTQYF.

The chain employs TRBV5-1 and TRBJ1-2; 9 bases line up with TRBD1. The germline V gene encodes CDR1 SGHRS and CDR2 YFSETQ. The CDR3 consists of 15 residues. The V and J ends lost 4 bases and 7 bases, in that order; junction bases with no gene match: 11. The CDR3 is CASSPQGQGSSGYTF. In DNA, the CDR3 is TGCGCCAGCAGCCCCCAGGGACAGGGTAGTTCTGGCTACACCTTC.

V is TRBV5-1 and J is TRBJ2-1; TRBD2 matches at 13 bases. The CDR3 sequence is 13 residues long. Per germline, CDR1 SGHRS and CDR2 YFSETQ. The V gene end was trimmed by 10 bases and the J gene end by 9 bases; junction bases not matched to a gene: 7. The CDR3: CACGTSGVSEQFF. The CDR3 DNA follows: TGCGCCTGTGGGACTAGCGGGGTGAGTGAGCAGTTCTTC. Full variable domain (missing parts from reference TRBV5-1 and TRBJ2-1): KAGVTQTPRYLIKTRGQQVTLSCSPISGHRSVSWYQQTPGQGLQFLFEYFSETQRNKGNFPGRFSGRQFSNSRSEMNVSTLELGDSALYLCACGTSGVSEQFFGPGTRLTVL.

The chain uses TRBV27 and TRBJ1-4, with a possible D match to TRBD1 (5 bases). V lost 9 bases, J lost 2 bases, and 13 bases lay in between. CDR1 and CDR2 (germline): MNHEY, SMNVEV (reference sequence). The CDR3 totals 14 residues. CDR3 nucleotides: TGTGCCAGTGGGAGGGGCAGCACTAATGAAAAACTGTTTTTT. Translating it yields CASGRGSTNEKLFF.

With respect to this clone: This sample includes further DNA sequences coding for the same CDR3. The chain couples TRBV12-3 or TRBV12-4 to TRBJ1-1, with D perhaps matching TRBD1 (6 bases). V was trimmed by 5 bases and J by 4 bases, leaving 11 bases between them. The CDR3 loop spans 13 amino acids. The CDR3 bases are TGTGCCAGCAGTCTCAGGGGTGGCACTGAAGCTTTCTTT. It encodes CASSLRGGTEAFF.

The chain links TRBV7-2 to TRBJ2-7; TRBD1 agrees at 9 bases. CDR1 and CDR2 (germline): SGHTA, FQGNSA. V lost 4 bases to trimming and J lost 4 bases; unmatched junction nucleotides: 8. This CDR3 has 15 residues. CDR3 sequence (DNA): TGTGCCAGCAGCTCTCAACAGGGGGCCCAATACGAGCAGTACTTC. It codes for CASSSQQGAQYEQYF.

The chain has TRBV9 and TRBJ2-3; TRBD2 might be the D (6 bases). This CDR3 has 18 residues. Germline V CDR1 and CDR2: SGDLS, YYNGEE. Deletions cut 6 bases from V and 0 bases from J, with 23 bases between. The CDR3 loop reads CASNRYGLTAGSTDTQYF. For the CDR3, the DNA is TGTGCCAGCAACAGGTACGGACTGACTGCGGGGAGCACAGATACGCAGTATTTT.

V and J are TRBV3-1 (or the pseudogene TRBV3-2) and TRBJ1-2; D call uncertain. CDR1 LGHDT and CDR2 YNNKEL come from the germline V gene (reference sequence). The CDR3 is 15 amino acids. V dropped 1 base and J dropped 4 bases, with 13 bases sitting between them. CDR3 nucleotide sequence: TGTGCCAGCAGCCAAGGAGCGGGGATTATCTATGGCTACACCTTC. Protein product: CASSQGAGIIYGYTF.

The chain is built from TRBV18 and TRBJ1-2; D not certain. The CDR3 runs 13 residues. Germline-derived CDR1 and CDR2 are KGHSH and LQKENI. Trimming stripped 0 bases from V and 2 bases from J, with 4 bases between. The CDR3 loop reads CASSPPGNYGYTF. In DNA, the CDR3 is TGTGCCAGCTCACCACCAGGGAACTATGGCTACACCTTC.

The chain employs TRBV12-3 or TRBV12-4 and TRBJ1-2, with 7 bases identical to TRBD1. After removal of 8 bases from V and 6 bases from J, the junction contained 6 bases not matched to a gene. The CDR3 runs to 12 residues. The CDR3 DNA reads TGTGCCAGCGGCAGGGGGGTGGATGGCTACACCTTC. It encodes CASGRGVDGYTF.

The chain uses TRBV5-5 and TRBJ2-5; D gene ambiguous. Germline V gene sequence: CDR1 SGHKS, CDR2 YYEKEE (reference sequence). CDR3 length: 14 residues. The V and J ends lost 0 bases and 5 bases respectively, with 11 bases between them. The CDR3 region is CASSLGRSEETQYF. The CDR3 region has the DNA TGTGCCAGCAGCTTGGGCCGGTCGGAGGAGACCCAGTACTTC.

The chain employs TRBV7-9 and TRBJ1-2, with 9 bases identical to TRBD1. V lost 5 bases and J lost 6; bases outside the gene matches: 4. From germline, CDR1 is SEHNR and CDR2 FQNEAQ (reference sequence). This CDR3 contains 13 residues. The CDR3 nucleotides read TGTGCCAGCAGCCCGGGACAGGGCGATGGCTACACCTTC. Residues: CASSPGQGDGYTF.

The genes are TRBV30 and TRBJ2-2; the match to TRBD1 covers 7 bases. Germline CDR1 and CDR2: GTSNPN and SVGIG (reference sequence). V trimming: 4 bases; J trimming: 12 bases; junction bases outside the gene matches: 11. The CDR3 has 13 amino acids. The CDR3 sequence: CAWIDREALKLFF. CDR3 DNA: TGTGCCTGGATCGACAGGGAAGCGCTAAAGCTGTTTTTT.

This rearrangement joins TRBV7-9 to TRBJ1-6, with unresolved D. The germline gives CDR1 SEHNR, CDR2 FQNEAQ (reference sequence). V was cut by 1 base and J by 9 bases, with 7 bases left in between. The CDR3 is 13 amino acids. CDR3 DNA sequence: TGTGCCAGCAGCTTAGATATGGTTTCACCCCTCCACTTT. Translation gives CASSLDMVSPLHF.

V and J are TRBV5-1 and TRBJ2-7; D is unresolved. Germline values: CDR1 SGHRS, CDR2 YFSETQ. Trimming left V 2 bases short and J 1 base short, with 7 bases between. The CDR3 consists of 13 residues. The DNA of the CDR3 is TGCGCCAGCAGCTTTTCCCATTCCTACGAGCAGTACTTC. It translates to CASSFSHSYEQYF.

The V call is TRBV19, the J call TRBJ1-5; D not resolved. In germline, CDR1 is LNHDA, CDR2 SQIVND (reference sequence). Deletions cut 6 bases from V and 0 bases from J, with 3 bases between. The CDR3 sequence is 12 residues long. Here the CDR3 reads CASRDSNQPQHF. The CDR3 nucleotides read TGTGCCAGTAGAGATAGCAATCAGCCCCAGCATTTT.

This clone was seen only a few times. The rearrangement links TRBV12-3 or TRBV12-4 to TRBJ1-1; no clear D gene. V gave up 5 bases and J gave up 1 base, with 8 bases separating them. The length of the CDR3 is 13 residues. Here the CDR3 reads CASSLYSNTEAFF. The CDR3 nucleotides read TGTGCCAGCAGTCTCTACTCGAACACTGAAGCTTTCTTT.

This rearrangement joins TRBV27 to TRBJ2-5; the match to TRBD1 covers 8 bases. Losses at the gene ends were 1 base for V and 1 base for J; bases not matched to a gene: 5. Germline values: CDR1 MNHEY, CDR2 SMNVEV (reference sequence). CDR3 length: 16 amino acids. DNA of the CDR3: TGTGCCAGCAGTTTATATCAGGGGGCGCCCCAAGAGACCCAGTACTTC. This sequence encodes CASSLYQGAPQETQYF.

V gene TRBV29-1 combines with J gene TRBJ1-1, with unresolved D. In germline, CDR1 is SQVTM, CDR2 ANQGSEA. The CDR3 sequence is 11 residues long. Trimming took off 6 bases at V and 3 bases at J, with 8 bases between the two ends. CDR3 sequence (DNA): TGCAGCGTACGGTGGGACACTGAAGCTTTCTTT. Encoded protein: CSVRWDTEAFF.

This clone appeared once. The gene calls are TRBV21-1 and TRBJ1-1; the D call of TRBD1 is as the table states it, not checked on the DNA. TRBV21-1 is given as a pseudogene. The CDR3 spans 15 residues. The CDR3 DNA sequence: TGTGCCAGCAGCTCACCGGGACAGACGAACACTGAAGCTTTCTTT. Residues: CASSSPGQTNTEAFF.

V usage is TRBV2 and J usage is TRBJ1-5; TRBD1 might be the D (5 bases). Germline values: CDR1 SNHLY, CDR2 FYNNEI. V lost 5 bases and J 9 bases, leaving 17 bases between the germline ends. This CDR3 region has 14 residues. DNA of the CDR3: TGTGCCAGCAGTCAGGGCCAGGGATATGTGCCCCAGCATTTT. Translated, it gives CASSQGQGYVPQHF.

The CDR3 DNA follows: TGTGCCAGCAGCTTAAGACAGAACACCGGGGAGCTGTTTTTT. This gives the protein CASSLRQNTGELFF. This sequence joins TRBV5-4 and TRBJ2-2; D ambiguous. Trimming removed 2 bases at V and 1 base at J, with 6 bases between. Germline V gene data show CDR1 as SGHNT and CDR2 as YYREEE (reference sequence). The CDR3 consists of 14 residues.

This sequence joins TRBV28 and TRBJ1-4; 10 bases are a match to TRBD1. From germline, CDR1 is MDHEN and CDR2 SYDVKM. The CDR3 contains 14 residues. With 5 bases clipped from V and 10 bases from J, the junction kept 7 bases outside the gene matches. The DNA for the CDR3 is TGTGCCAGCAGTGCCGGGACAGGGGAGGGAAAACTGTTTTTT. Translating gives CASSAGTGEGKLFF.

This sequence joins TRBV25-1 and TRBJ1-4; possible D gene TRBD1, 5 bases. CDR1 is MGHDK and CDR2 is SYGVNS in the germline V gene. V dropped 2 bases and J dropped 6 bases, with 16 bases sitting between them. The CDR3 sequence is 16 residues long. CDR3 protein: CASSELGAPGDEKLFF. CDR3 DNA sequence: TGTGCCAGCAGTGAACTAGGGGCCCCGGGGGATGAAAAACTGTTTTTT.

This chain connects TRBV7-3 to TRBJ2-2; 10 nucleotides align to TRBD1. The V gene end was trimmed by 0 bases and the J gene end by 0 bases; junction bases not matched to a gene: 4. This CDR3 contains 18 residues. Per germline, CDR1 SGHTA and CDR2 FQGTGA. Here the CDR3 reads CASSLTYGTGANTGELFF. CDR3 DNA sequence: TGTGCCAGCAGCTTAACGTATGGGACAGGGGCGAACACCGGGGAGCTGTTTTTT.